These 3 T cell receptor beta chains share one sample of origin, sequenced in a study of blood T cell repertoires in COVID-19. The data were produced by immunoSEQ multiplex PCR, yet TCRdb's version contains in-frame clones alone and is incomplete. The table shows fewer than 350,000 clones, with 85% to 90% occurring only once. Sequencing used PBMCs or T cells enriched from blood (not recorded which). The receptor set was obtained from a young woman with acute COVID-19.

As to this clone: The junction and the germline gene differ at one end; a read error may be behind it. The CDR3 region has the DNA TGTGCCAGCAGCCATGGGACTAGCTTAAACTTC. It specifies CASSHGTSLNF. The J gene is TRBJ2-7, the V gene TRBV14, with 9 bases matching TRBD2. Germline values: CDR1 SGHDN, CDR2 FVKESK. The CDR3 contains 11 residues.

This clone was counted a single time. The rearrangement joins TRBV3-1 (or the pseudogene TRBV3-2) to TRBJ1-4; D unclear. The CDR3 loop spans 14 amino acids. V was shortened by 0 bases and J by 13 bases, with 15 bases between the two germline ends. Germline V lookup: CDR1 LGHDT, CDR2 YNNKEL (reference sequence). CDR3 in amino acids: CASSQESTEQRLFF. The DNA of the CDR3 is TGTGCCAGCAGCCAAGAGTCGACGGAGCAAAGACTGTTTTTT.

This clone has only one observation. The gene calls are TRBV11-3 and TRBJ2-3; the D gene is possibly TRBD2 (6 bases). Germline assignment: CDR1 SGHNT and CDR2 YENEEA. Trimming removed 5 bases at V and 0 bases at J, with 18 bases between. CDR3 length: 17 amino acids. The chain's CDR3 is CASSRGLGRGSTDTQYF. CDR3 nucleotide sequence: TGTGCCAGCAGCCGCGGCCTGGGGCGGGGTAGCACAGATACGCAGTATTTT. Full variable domain (rest looked up from reference TRBV11-3 and TRBJ2-3): EAGVVQSPRYKIIEKKQPVAFWCNPISGHNTLYWYLQNLGQGPELLIRYENEEAVDDSQLPKDRFSAERLKGVDSTLKIQPAELGDSAVYLCASSRGLGRGSTDTQYFGPGTRLTVL.